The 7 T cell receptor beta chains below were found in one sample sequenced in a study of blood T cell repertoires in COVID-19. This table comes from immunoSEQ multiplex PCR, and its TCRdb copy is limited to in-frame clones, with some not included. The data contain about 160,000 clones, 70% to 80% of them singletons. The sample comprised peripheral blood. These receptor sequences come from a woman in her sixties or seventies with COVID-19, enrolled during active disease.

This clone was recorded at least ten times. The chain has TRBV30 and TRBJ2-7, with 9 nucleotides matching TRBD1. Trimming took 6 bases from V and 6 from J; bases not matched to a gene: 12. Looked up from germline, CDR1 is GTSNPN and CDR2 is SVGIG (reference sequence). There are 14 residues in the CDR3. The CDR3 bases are TGTGCCTGTTCTTCCGGGACAGGGTTTGGCGAGCAGTACTTC. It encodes CACSSGTGFGEQYF.

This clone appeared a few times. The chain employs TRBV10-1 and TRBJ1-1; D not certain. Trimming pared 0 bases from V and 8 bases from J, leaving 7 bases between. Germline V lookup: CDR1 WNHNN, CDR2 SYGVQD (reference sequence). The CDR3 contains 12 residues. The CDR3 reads CASSESGGEAFF. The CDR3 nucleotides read TGCGCCAGCAGTGAGTCAGGAGGGGAAGCTTTCTTT.

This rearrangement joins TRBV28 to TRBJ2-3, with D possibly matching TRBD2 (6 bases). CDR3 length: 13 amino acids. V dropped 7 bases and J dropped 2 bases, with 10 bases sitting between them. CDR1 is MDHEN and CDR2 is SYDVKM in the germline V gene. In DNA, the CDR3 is TGTGCCAGCAATGCGGGAACCACAGATACGCAGTATTTT. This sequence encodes CASNAGTTDTQYF.

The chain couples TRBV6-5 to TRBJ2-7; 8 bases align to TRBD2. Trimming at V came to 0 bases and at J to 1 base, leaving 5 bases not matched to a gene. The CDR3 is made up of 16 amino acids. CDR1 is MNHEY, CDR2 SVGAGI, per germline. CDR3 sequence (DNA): TGTGCCAGCAGTTACTCTGCCGGGAGGGCTTCCTACGAGCAGTACTTC. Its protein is CASSYSAGRASYEQYF.

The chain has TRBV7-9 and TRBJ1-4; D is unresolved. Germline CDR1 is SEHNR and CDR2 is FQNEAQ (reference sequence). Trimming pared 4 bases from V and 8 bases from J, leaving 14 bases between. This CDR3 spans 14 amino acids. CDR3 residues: CASSYGGTNEKLFF. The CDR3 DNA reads TGTGCCAGCAGCTACGGAGGAACCAACGAAAAACTGTTTTTT.

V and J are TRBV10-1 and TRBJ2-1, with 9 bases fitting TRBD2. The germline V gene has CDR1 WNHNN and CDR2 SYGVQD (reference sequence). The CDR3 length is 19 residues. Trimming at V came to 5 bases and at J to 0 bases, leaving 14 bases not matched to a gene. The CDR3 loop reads CASSWGLAGNLSSYNEQFF. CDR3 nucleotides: TGCGCCAGCAGTTGGGGGCTAGCGGGGAACCTGAGCTCCTACAATGAGCAGTTCTTC.

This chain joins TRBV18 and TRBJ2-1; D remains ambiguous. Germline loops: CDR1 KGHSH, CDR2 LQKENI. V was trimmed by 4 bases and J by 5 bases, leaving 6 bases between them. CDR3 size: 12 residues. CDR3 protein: CASSRPNNEQFF. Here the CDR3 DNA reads TGTGCCAGCTCACGACCCAACAATGAGCAGTTCTTC.